This passage covers 22 T cell receptor beta chains from one sample sequenced in a study of blood T cell repertoires in COVID-19. The data were produced by immunoSEQ multiplex PCR, yet TCRdb's version contains in-frame clones alone and is incomplete. The sample includes about 59,000 clones, around 90% of them seen just once. Sequenced material: peripheral blood. The origin of the receptors is an elderly man with acute or convalescent COVID-19.

In this sample, this clone turned up once. The chain combines TRBV7-8 with TRBJ2-7, with TRBD1 matching 9 bases. The CDR3 consists of 14 residues. Germline CDR1 is SGHVS and CDR2 is FQNEAQ. V gave up 5 bases and J gave up 6 bases; unmatched junction bases: 8. CDR3 sequence (DNA): TGTGCCAGCAGCCCACCGGGACAGGGTGCCGAGCAGTACTTC. Translated, it gives CASSPPGQGAEQYF.

This chain joins TRBV5-8 and TRBJ2-1; D is perhaps TRBD1 (6 bases). V shed 8 bases and J shed 8 bases, with 17 bases lying between them. This CDR3 is 13 amino acids long. Germline loops: CDR1 SGHTS, CDR2 YDEGEE. This CDR3 reads CASSPRDTYEQFF. In DNA form, the CDR3 reads TGTGCCAGTAGCCCAAGGGACACCTATGAGCAGTTCTTC. The full variable domain, in which reference TRBV5-8 and TRBJ2-1 provide the parts outside the CDR3, is EAGVTQSPTHLIKTRGQQATLRCSPISGHTSVYWYQQALGLGLQFLLWYDEGEERNRGNFPPRFSGRQFPNYSSELNVNALELEDSALYLCASSPRDTYEQFFGPGTRLTVL.

The chain combines TRBV30 with TRBJ2-3, with 12 bases matching TRBD2. Germline V gene lookup returns CDR1 GTSNPN and CDR2 SVGIG (reference sequence). Unmatched junction bases numbered 2, after V lost 6 bases and J lost 1 base. The CDR3 covers 14 residues. As DNA, the CDR3 is TGTGCCTGCCGACTAGCGGGGGGCACAGATACGCAGTATTTT. It translates to CACRLAGGTDTQYF.

The rearrangement links TRBV14 to TRBJ1-1, with D hard to call. The ends were cut back, 5 bases at V and 1 base at J, with 8 bases in the middle. The V gene's germline CDR1 is SGHDN and CDR2 FVKESK. This CDR3 is built from 13 residues. CDR3 DNA sequence: TGTGCCAGCAGCTTCACACCGAACACTGAAGCTTTCTTT. This codes for CASSFTPNTEAFF. The full variable domain, in which reference TRBV14 and TRBJ1-1 provide the parts outside the CDR3, is EAGVTQFPSHSVIEKGQTVTLRCDPISGHDNLYWYRRVMGKEIKFLLHFVKESKQDESGMPNNRFLAERTGGTYSTLKVQPAELEDSGVYFCASSFTPNTEAFFGQGTRLTVV.

This clone has just one count. This chain uses TRBV3-1 (or the pseudogene TRBV3-2) with TRBJ2-3, with 8 bases aligning to TRBD2. The J segment lost 0 bases and the V segment lost 3 bases, leaving 2 bases of the junction unmatched. Germline lookup yields CDR1 LGHDT and CDR2 YNNKEL (reference sequence). This CDR3 spans 15 amino acids. The CDR3 nucleotides are TGTGCCAGCAGCCACAGCGGGGGAAGCACAGATACGCAGTATTTT. It is translated as CASSHSGGSTDTQYF.

The chain couples TRBV6-5 to TRBJ1-2; D unresolved. The CDR3 is 14 residues long. With 2 bases removed from V and 3 bases from J, the gap between germline ends came to 10 bases. Germline-derived CDR1 and CDR2 are MNHEY and SVGAGI. This CDR3 reads CASSYDGSDYGYTF. DNA of the CDR3: TGTGCCAGCAGTTACGACGGGAGTGACTATGGCTACACCTTC.

The chain carries TRBV19 and TRBJ2-5; 13 bases map to TRBD2. The J segment lost 4 bases and the V segment lost 3 bases, leaving 8 bases of the junction unmatched. The germline gives CDR1 LNHDA, CDR2 SQIVND (reference sequence). The CDR3 is 17 amino acids. The CDR3 sequence is CASSMARGLAGAETQYF. The CDR3 DNA reads as TGTGCCAGTAGTATGGCCCGAGGACTAGCGGGGGCAGAGACCCAGTACTTC.

This clone appeared a few times. The chain recombines TRBV5-1 with TRBJ2-5, with TRBD1 identical over 11 bases. Unmatched junction bases numbered 5, after V lost 4 bases and J lost 0 bases. The CDR3 extends over 16 amino acids. CDR1 is SGHRS, CDR2 YFSETQ, per germline. The CDR3 DNA reads as TGCGCCAGCAGCCCCGGGACAGGGGGGTACCAAGAGACCCAGTACTTC. This sequence encodes CASSPGTGGYQETQYF.

This chain joins TRBV6-5 and TRBJ2-5; D not resolved. Deletions cut 6 bases from V and 5 bases from J, with 7 bases between. The CDR3 sequence is 11 residues long. Germline V lookup: CDR1 MNHEY, CDR2 SVGAGI. The CDR3 nucleotides are TGTGCCAGCAGACACGGGGAGACCCAGTACTTC. Protein product: CASRHGETQYF.

The V gene is TRBV7-9, the J gene TRBJ1-1, with no clear D. Deletions cut 4 bases from V and 1 base from J, with 10 bases between. Germline CDR1 reads SEHNR; CDR2 reads FQNEAQ (reference sequence). The CDR3 has 14 amino acids. In DNA form, the CDR3 reads TGTGCCAGCAGCTCCCAAACAGAGAACACTGAAGCTTTCTTT. Translating gives CASSSQTENTEAFF.

The chain couples TRBV7-2 to TRBJ1-1; no definite D call. This CDR3 is built from 15 residues. Germline V gives CDR1 SGHTA, CDR2 FQGNSA. Trimming left V 2 bases short and J 0 bases short, with 10 bases between. The CDR3 bases are TGTGCCAGCAGCTTAAATTCATTTCTGAACACTGAAGCTTTCTTT. Translated: CASSLNSFLNTEAFF.

The chain employs TRBV5-1 and TRBJ1-6; D unclear. The ends were cut back, 4 bases at V and 0 bases at J, with 11 bases in the middle. Germline V gene data show CDR1 as SGHRS and CDR2 as YFSETQ. The CDR3 has 16 amino acids. The CDR3 DNA sequence: TGCGCCAGCAGCCAGGCGCAAAGCTCCTATAATTCACCCCTCCACTTT. Amino acids: CASSQAQSSYNSPLHF.

The rearrangement links TRBV11-2 to TRBJ2-7; tentatively, D is TRBD1 (6 bases). Trimming removed 0 bases from V and 4 bases from J, with 13 bases in between. Germline CDR1 and CDR2: SGHAT and FQNNGV. This CDR3 has 15 amino acids. As DNA, the CDR3 is TGTGCCAGCAGCTTAGAAGGGACAAGAACTTACGAGCAGTACTTC. It is translated as CASSLEGTRTYEQYF.

This chain links TRBV28 with TRBJ2-1; D might be TRBD2 (5 bases). CDR3 length: 15 residues. The germline V gene encodes CDR1 MDHEN and CDR2 SYDVKM. The ends were cut back, 6 bases at V and 5 bases at J, with 17 bases in the middle. The CDR3 DNA sequence: TGTGCCAGCAGGCGGAGGACCCGGGAAGACAATGAGCAGTTCTTC. It yields the protein CASRRRTREDNEQFF.

The chain is built from TRBV19 and TRBJ1-2; 8 bases fit TRBD1. Germline V gives CDR1 LNHDA, CDR2 SQIVND (reference sequence). Germline trimming cut 4 bases from V and 0 bases from J; bases unmatched to any gene: 1. The CDR3 sequence is 14 residues long. This chain's CDR3 is CASSTTGANYGYTF. CDR3 sequence (DNA): TGTGCCAGTAGTACGACAGGGGCTAACTATGGCTACACCTTC.

This clone was seen a few times. V and J are TRBV24-1 and TRBJ2-7; D possibly corresponds to TRBD1 (5 bases). Germline V lookup: CDR1 KGHDR, CDR2 SFDVKD. This CDR3 spans 13 amino acids. V shed 10 bases and J shed 2 bases, with 14 bases lying between them. CDR3 protein: CATKQETPYEQYF. The CDR3 nucleotides are TGTGCCACTAAACAGGAGACTCCCTACGAGCAGTACTTC.

The V call is TRBV7-2, the J call TRBJ2-3; 10 nucleotides line up with TRBD1. Germline V gene sequence: CDR1 SGHTA, CDR2 FQGNSA. With 2 bases clipped from V and 8 bases from J, the junction kept 16 bases outside the gene matches. The CDR3 runs to 18 residues. The CDR3 is CASSLFRTGGRATGTQYF. The CDR3 DNA reads TGTGCCAGCAGCTTATTCCGGACAGGGGGACGCGCGACTGGTACGCAGTATTTT. The full variable domain, rest sourced from reference TRBV7-2 and TRBJ2-3, is GAGVSQSPSNKVTEKGKDVELRCDPISGHTALYWYRQSLGQGLEFLIYFQGNSAPDKSGLPSDRFSAERTGGSVSTLTIQRTQQEDSAVYLCASSLFRTGGRATGTQYFGPGTRLTVL.

The chain couples TRBV5-1 to TRBJ1-1, with a possible D match to TRBD1 (6 bases). The CDR3 has 15 amino acids. V was pared by 1 base and J by 0 bases, with 10 bases between. The germline V gene has CDR1 SGHRS and CDR2 YFSETQ. The CDR3 loop reads CASSLSGALNTEAFF. The CDR3 DNA follows: TGCGCCAGCAGCTTGTCAGGGGCCCTGAACACTGAAGCTTTCTTT.

For this clone: An end of the junction does not agree with germline; a read error may underlie this. The genes are TRBV5-1 and TRBJ1-5, with 10 bases matching TRBD1. The CDR3 totals 13 residues. Germline CDR1 and CDR2: SGHRS and YFSETQ. The CDR3 DNA reads as TGCGCCAGCAGCATGGGACAGGGGTATCATAAGTATTTT. This encodes CASSMGQGYHKYF.

The sample holds a few counts of this clone. This chain links TRBV12-3 or TRBV12-4 with TRBJ2-2; D gene ambiguous. V lost 8 bases, J lost 3 bases, and 7 bases lay in between. This CDR3 comprises 12 residues. The CDR3 bases are TGTGCCAGCGGGCTGGACACCGGGGAGCTGTTTTTT. It yields the protein CASGLDTGELFF.

The chain combines TRBV24-1 with TRBJ1-1; no clear D gene. CDR1 and CDR2 from the germline V gene are KGHDR and SFDVKD. V was pared by 8 bases and J by 2 bases, with 11 bases between. The CDR3 sequence is 13 residues long. In nucleotides, the CDR3 is TGTGCCACCATGGCAGGTGGAAACACTGAAGCTTTCTTT. Protein product: CATMAGGNTEAFF.

The chain couples TRBV10-3 to TRBJ2-7; 8 bases align to TRBD2. The CDR3 runs 17 residues. CDR1 ENHRY and CDR2 SYGVKD come from the germline V gene. J lost 5 bases, V lost 2 bases, and 14 bases had no gene match. The CDR3 coding sequence is TGTGCCATCAGTGAGCGTACCCCCGGGGGGGGTCCCGACGAGCAGTACTTC. Its protein product is CAISERTPGGGPDEQYF.